The entry that follows covers one TCR gamma chain sequence. The junction had 5 bases not matched to a gene; V was cut back by 0 bases and J by 9 bases. Germline-derived CDR1 and CDR2 are GITISATS and ISYDGTV (reference sequence). The CDR3 runs to 12 residues. The data derive from a study of gamma-delta T cells after stem cell transplantation. TCRdb re-called the RT-PCR reads using CATT. The top ten hold roughly 3.6% of the sample, which has some 4,400 gamma-chain clones, around 21% seen once. The V gene is TRGV9, the J gene TRGJ1 or TRGJ2. Sequencing was carried out using gamma-delta T cells. The clonotype originates from a human donor. It is not recorded whose cells these are; they may come from a transplant donor. The CDR3 reads CALWEVQGKKLF. In nucleotides, the CDR3 is TGTGCCTTGTGGGAGGTGCAGGGTAAGAAACTCTTT.